This T cell receptor beta chain was identified during a study of metastatic and nonmetastatic thyroid tumors (dated by TCRdb to 2020 to 2021). Regarding the research as a whole: The researchers compared repertoires between peripheral blood samples and tumor or nodule tissue samples from patients with malignant or benign thyroid disease.

This clone was counted only a few times. Its recognized antigen is unknown. The input lacks base qualities; no much larger clone sits a single base away. Taken from cysteine to phenylalanine, the CDR3 has 14 residues. CDR3 DNA is the only sequence kept; it has 42 bases, read in frame from the first base. The CDR1 and CDR2 encoded by the germline V gene (reference sequence) are LNHNV and YYDKDF. Here V drops 0 bases and J drops 5 bases, and the junction holds 4 bases not matched to any gene. The library was produced with PCR. The listed sequencing device is Illumina HiSeq 4000. High-throughput sequencing was used to profile the CDR3 region of the TCR beta-chain in every patient. The study's processing was this. A classifier to discriminate distant-metastatic papillary thyroid cancer patients was built from CDR3 differences across clinicopathological groups. The Shannon index was used to assess repertoire diversity, and the Morisita-Horn index was used to assess tumor-blood repertoire similarity. TCRdb passed the public sequencing reads through fastp at Q25 and MiXCR, retaining productive beta sequences. V and J calls and clone size were set by TCRdb, not the authors. The sample has more than 8,500 clones on record, 10% to 11% of them singletons. The top ten hold more than 6.5% of the sample.

Before undergoing thyroid surgery, none of the patients had been given any kind of treatment. Patient clinical samples collected from the early 2010s to the late 2010s were retrospectively analysed using T-cell receptor beta sequencing. The research as a whole found: In both blood and tumor samples, malignant tumors were reported to have significantly higher TCR beta diversity than benign nodules.

The chain uses TRBV15 and TRBJ2-7; TRBD1 fits 7 bases in the junction. This TCR came from a female donor with papillary thyroid cancer or a benign thyroid nodule (not recorded which). Some clones in this sample may be carry-over from other donors' samples. The specimen was tumor tissue. Here the CDR3 is given as CATSRELGGHEQYF. The nucleotide sequence reads TGTGCCACCAGCAGAGAGTTAGGGGGCCACGAGCAGTACTTC.